The rows below give T cell receptor beta chains drawn from one sample of a study of cytomegalovirus exposure and HLA in healthy donors. TCRdb's table, derived via immunoSEQ multiplex PCR, lists solely in-frame clones and lacks some. The repertoire holds roughly 260,000 clones, 90% seen once, with around 0.34% in the top ten. The sequenced material came from PBMCs. The receptors were gathered from a woman younger than 30 in good health and CMV-seronegative. Both conserved end residues are part of each CDR3. The D gene is left open where the match is weak. A clone size is listed for some rows: how often the clone was seen (once, few, many), or a class if it is expanded.

D gene | clone size | CDR3 length | J gene | V gene | CDR3 DNA | CDR3 protein
TRBD2 | NA | 15 | TRBJ2-1 | TRBV5-1 | TGCGCCAGCAACGTAGGGAGCGGGGGCTCGAATGAGCAGTTCTTC | CASNVGSGGSNEQFF
TRBD1 | NA | 19 | TRBJ1-2 | TRBV5-1 | TGCGCCAGCATCCCGTTCCCCTTTCTGACAGGGACTTTGAACTATGGCTACACCTTC | CASIPFPFLTGTLNYGYTF
TRBD1 | NA | 17 | TRBJ1-1 | TRBV10-3 | TGTGCCATCAACGACGGGTGGACAGGGGGCAGGGACACTGAAGCTTTCTTT | CAINDGWTGGRDTEAFF
TRBD2 | NA | 16 | TRBJ2-1 | TRBV7-8 | TGTGCCAGCAGCTTAGGCGGGGGGGCCCCTTACAATGAGCAGTTCTTC | CASSLGGGAPYNEQFF
TRBD1 | NA | 20 | TRBJ2-1 | TRBV4-1 | TGCGCCAGCAGCCAAGGACGTCGGTCCGGGACAGGGGGATCCTACAATGAGCAGTTCTTC | CASSQGRRSGTGGSYNEQFF
TRBD2 | NA | 17 | TRBJ2-3 | TRBV14 | TGTGCCAGCAGCCACCGACTAGCGGGGGCGATCACAGATACGCAGTATTTT | CASSHRLAGAITDTQYF
NA | NA | 17 | TRBJ2-5 | TRBV2 | TGTGCCAGCAGTGGTCTTTCGGGGCGGGGCACCCAAGAGACCCAGTACTTC | CASSGLSGRGTQETQYF
NA | NA | 15 | TRBJ1-5 | TRBV23-1 | TGCGCCAGCAGTCATGCAGGGGATAGCAATCAGCCCCAGCATTTT | CASSHAGDSNQPQHF
TRBD1 | NA | 17 | TRBJ2-1 | TRBV18 | TGTGCCAGCTCACCGAACAGGGGACATATTTACGACAATGAGCAGTTCTTC | CASSPNRGHIYDNEQFF
TRBD2 | NA | 18 | TRBJ2-1 | TRBV11-2 | TGTGCCAGCAGCTTAGCCGGACTAGCGGGGGGTTCCTACAATGAGCAGTTCTTC | CASSLAGLAGGSYNEQFF
TRBD1 | once | 17 | TRBJ1-5 | TRBV28 | TGTGCCAGCAGCCGGACAGGGGGCGCGAAGGTGGCTCAGCCCCAGCATTTT | CASSRTGGAKVAQPQHF
NA | NA | 16 | TRBJ1-3 | TRBV28 | TGTGCCAGCAGTTTGGGGGGGGGCGTAGCTGGAAACACCATATATTTT | CASSLGGGVAGNTIYF
NA | once | 13 | TRBJ2-5 | TRBV6-1 | TGTGCCAGCAGTCCCAGAGGTGGGGAGACCCAGTACTTC | CASSPRGGETQYF
NA | NA | 14 | TRBJ2-1 | TRBV9 | TGTGCCAGCAGCCCTCCGAGAACTAGGGATGAGCAGTTCTTC | CASSPPRTRDEQFF
NA | NA | 13 | TRBJ2-7 | TRBV18 | TGTGCCAGCTCACGCGGGGCGGAGGGGTCCCCGCACTTC | CASSRGAEGSPHF
TRBD1 | NA | 15 | TRBJ2-7 | TRBV7-2 | TGTGCCAGCAGCTACTACGGGACAGGGAATTACGAGCAGTACTTC | CASSYYGTGNYEQYF
TRBD1 | NA | 15 | TRBJ1-1 | TRBV19 | TGTGCCAGTATGAGAGGGGGACAGGTGAACACTGAAGCTTTCTTT | CASMRGGQVNTEAFF
TRBD1 | NA | 13 | TRBJ1-1 | TRBV29-1 | TGCAGCGTCGGAGGACAGGGGGCGATTGAAGCTTTCTTT | CSVGGQGAIEAFF
TRBD1 | NA | 16 | TRBJ1-1 | TRBV5-1 | TGCGCCAGCAGCTTGGCCCCGACAGGGCCGAACACTGAAGCTTTCTTT | CASSLAPTGPNTEAFF
NA | NA | 15 | TRBJ1-4 | TRBV6-5 | TGTGCCAGCAGTTACTCTGGACAGCTAAATGAAAAACTGTTTTTT | CASSYSGQLNEKLFF
TRBD1 | NA | 16 | TRBJ2-1 | TRBV29-1 | TGCAGCGTTTCGGGAGCAGGGACAGGGACGCACAATGAGCAGTTCTTC | CSVSGAGTGTHNEQFF
NA | NA | 13 | TRBJ2-3 | TRBV14 | TGTGCCAGCAGCCAAGTCGGGGGAGATACGCAGTATTTT | CASSQVGGDTQYF
NA | NA | 15 | TRBJ2-5 | TRBV6-1 | TGTGCCAGCAGTGTGACAGTCCACCCTCAAGAGACCCAGTACTTC | CASSVTVHPQETQYF
NA | NA | 13 | TRBJ1-3 | TRBV6-5 | TGTGCCAGCAGTTCCACCAGGGGAAACACCATATATTTT | CASSSTRGNTIYF
TRBD2 | NA | 15 | TRBJ2-3 | TRBV6-1 | TGTGCCAGCAAAACCACTAGCGCCTACACAGATACGCAGTATTTT | CASKTTSAYTDTQYF
NA | NA | 17 | TRBJ2-3 | TRBV10-3 | TGTGCCATCAGTTCTATAGACGAACCCAGGGGCACAGATACGCAGTATTTT | CAISSIDEPRGTDTQYF
NA | NA | 14 | TRBJ1-2 | TRBV6-5 | TGTGCCAGCAGTTACTCGCGGGGGGTCTATGGCTACACCTTC | CASSYSRGVYGYTF
NA | NA | 16 | TRBJ2-2 | TRBV7-3 | TGTGCCAGCAGCTCTGGATCACTAAGGGGCACCGGGGAGCTGTTTTTT | CASSSGSLRGTGELFF
NA | NA | 17 | TRBJ1-1 | TRBV5-4 | TGTGCCAGCAGCTTTCGACCAGGGAGGTTGGGAAGAACTGAAGCTTTCTTT | CASSFRPGRLGRTEAFF
NA | NA | 15 | TRBJ1-5 | TRBV19 | TGTGCCAGTAGTATGGTGGGAATAGCGGGTCAGCCCCAGCATTTT | CASSMVGIAGQPQHF
TRBD2 | NA | 15 | TRBJ2-1 | TRBV2 | TGTGCCAGCAGGATAAGCGGGGGGGCCTACAATGAGCAGTTCTTC | CASRISGGAYNEQFF
NA | few | 11 | TRBJ1-2 | TRBV10-3 | TGTGCCATCAGGGGAGGGGATGGCTACACCTTC | CAIRGGDGYTF
NA | NA | 15 | TRBJ2-7 | TRBV27 | TGTGCCAGCACGGCACAGGGCGGGTTTCTTTCCGAGCAGTACTTC | CASTAQGGFLSEQYF
TRBD1 | NA | 15 | TRBJ1-6 | TRBV7-3 | TGTGCCAGCAGCGAGACAGGGGGCGGGAATTCACCCCTCCACTTT | CASSETGGGNSPLHF
NA | NA | 14 | TRBJ2-3 | TRBV4-1 | TGCGCCAGCAGCCAAGACGGTAGCCCAGATACGCAGTATTTT | CASSQDGSPDTQYF
TRBD1 | NA | 16 | TRBJ2-4 | TRBV18 | TGTGCCAGCTCGGACCGACAGGGGTTAGCCAAAAACATTCAGTACTTC | CASSDRQGLAKNIQYF
NA | NA | 12 | TRBJ2-3 | TRBV10-2 | TGCGCCAGCAGTGAGGGGCTATCTAAGTCATATTTT | CASSEGLSKSYF
NA | NA | 16 | TRBJ2-3 | TRBV5-4 | TGTGCCAGCAGCCTCCGCCCGACAGCACGCACAGATACGCAGTATTTT | CASSLRPTARTDTQYF
TRBD1 | NA | 13 | TRBJ1-1 | TRBV10-3 | TGTGCCATCAGTGGTGACAGGGACACTGAAGCTTTCTTT | CAISGDRDTEAFF
NA | NA | 13 | TRBJ2-7 | TRBV7-2 | TGTGCCAGCAGCTTAGGACAGATCTACGAGCAGTACTTC | CASSLGQIYEQYF
NA | once | 15 | TRBJ1-2 | TRBV6-1 | TGTGCCAGCACCGCGGGGCTTCGCGCCCAGCATGGCTACACCTTC | CASTAGLRAQHGYTF
TRBD1 | NA | 13 | TRBJ1-2 | TRBV6-5 | TGTGCCAGCAGAACAACAGGGGGAGGTGGCTACACCTTC | CASRTTGGGGYTF
NA | NA | 15 | TRBJ1-5 | TRBV19 | TGTGCCAGTAGCGCCCGGGGGTCGAGCAATCAGCCCCAGCATTTT | CASSARGSSNQPQHF
NA | NA | 15 | TRBJ2-2 | TRBV5-4 | TGTGCCAGCAGCTTTCCGGGACAAAACACCGGGGAGCTGTTTTTT | CASSFPGQNTGELFF
TRBD1 | NA | 13 | TRBJ1-1 | TRBV10-3 | TGTGCCATCAGATCCACAGGGGGCACTGAAGCTTTCTTT | CAIRSTGGTEAFF
NA | NA | 10 | TRBJ2-5 | TRBV7-9 | TGTGCCAGCGGGGCAGAGACCCAGTACTTC | CASGAETQYF